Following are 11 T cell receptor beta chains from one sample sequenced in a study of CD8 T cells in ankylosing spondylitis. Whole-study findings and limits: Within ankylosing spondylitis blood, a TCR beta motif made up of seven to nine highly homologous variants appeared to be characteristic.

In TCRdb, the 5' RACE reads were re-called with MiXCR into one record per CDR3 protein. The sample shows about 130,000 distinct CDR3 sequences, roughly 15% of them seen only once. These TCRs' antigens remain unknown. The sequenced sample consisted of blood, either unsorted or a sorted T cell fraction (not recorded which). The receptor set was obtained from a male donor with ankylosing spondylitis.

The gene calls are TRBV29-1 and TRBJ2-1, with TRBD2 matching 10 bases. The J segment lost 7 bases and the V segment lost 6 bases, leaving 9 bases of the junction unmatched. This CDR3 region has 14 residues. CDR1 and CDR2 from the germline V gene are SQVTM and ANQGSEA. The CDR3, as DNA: TGCAGCGTCACCGGGACTAGCGCGGGGAATGAGCAGTTCTTC. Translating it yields CSVTGTSAGNEQFF.

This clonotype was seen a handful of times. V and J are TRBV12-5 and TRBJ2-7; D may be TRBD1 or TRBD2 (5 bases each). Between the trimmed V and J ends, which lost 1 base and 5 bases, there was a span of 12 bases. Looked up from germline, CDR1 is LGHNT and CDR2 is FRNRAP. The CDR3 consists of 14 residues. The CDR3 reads CASGLGLGVDEQYF. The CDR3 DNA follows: TGTGCTAGTGGTTTGGGACTGGGGGTTGACGAGCAGTACTTC.

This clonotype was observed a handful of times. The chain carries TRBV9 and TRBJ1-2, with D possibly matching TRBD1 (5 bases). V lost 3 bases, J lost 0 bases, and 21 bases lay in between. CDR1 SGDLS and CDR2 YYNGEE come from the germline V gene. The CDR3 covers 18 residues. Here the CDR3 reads CASSDDRYQRFPNYGYTF. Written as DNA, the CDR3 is TGTGCCAGCAGCGACGACAGATACCAAAGATTTCCTAACTATGGCTACACCTTC.

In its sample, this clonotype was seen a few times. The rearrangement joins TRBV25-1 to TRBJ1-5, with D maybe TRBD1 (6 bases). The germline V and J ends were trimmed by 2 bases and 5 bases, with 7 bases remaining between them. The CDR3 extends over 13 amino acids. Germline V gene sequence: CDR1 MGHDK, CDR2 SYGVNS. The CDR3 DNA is TGTGCCAGCAGTGAAGGGGGGCATCAGCCCCAGCATTTT. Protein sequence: CASSEGGHQPQHF.

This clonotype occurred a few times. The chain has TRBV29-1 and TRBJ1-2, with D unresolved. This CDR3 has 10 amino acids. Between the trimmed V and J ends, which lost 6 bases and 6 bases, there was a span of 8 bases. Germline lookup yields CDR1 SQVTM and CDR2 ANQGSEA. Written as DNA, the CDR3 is TGCAGCGTGAGGACTAATGGCTACACCTTC. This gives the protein CSVRTNGYTF.

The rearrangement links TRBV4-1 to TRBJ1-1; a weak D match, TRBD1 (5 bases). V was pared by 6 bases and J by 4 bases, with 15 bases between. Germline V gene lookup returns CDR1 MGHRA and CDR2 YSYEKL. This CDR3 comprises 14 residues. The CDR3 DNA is TGCGCCAGCAGACCAGCACAGGCGGGCACTGAAGCTTTCTTT. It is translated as CASRPAQAGTEAFF.

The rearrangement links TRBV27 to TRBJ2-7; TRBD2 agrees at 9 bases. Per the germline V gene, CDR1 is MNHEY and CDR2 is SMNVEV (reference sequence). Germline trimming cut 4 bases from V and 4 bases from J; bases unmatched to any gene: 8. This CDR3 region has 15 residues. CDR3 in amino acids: CASSSWGSGRYEQYF. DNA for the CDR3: TGTGCCAGCAGTTCCTGGGGTAGCGGGAGATACGAGCAGTACTTC.

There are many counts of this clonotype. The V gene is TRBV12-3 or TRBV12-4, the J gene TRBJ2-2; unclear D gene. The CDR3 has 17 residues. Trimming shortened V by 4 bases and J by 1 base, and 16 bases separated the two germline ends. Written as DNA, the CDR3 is TGTGCCAGCAGTTCTCCCCGCGGCAGAAGGAACACCGGGGAGCTGTTTTTT. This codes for CASSSPRGRRNTGELFF.

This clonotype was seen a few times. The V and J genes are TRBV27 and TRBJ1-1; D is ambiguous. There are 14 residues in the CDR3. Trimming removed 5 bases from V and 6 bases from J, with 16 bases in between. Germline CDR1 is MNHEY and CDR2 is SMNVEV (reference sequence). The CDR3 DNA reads TGTGCCAGCAGTCCGAACGAGGGTGCGGCTGAAGCTTTCTTT. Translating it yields CASSPNEGAAEAFF.

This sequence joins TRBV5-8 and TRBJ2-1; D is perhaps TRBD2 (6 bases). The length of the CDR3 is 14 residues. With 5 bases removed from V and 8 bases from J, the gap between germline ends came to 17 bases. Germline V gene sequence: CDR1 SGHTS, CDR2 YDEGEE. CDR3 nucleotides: TGTGCCAGCAGTTCGGGACTCGGCGGGCATGAGCAGTTCTTC. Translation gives CASSSGLGGHEQFF.

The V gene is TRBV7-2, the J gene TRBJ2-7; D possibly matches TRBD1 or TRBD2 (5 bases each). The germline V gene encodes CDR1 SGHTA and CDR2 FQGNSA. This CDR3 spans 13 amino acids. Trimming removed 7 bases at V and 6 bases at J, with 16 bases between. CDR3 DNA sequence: TGTGCCAGCATTCCTAAGAGGGGCCTCGAGCAGTACTTC. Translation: CASIPKRGLEQYF.